This T cell receptor beta chain is drawn from a study of cytomegalovirus exposure and HLA in healthy donors. This PCR relied on a set of 60 Vbeta primers and 13 Jbeta primers. The data were produced by immunoSEQ multiplex PCR, yet TCRdb's version contains in-frame clones alone and is incomplete. This table holds 85,000 to 100,000 clones, around 64% found once. V was shortened by 0 bases and J by 6 bases, with 9 bases between the two germline ends. The CDR3 runs to 13 residues. From germline, CDR1 is ENHRY and CDR2 SYGVKD. General study findings and limits: On later analysis, the bulk of CMV-associated TCR beta chains appeared to be HLA-restricted. Presence/absence results assume similar sequencing depth per donor, which may not hold. Follow-up analysis seemed to connect common viral pathogens with several of the most significant clusters identified.

This clone turned up a few times. Its antigen is undetermined. V gene TRBV10-3 combines with J gene TRBJ2-7, with D possibly matching TRBD2 (5 bases). Sequenced sample: PBMCs. The sequence derives from a man aged 60 to 75 in good health and CMV-seronegative. CDR3 sequence (DNA): TGTGCCATCAGTGAGTCGGGGAGCGGCGAGCAGTACTTC. This sequence encodes CAISESGSGEQYF.